This T cell receptor (beta chain) was sequenced in a study of blood T cell repertoires in COVID-19. V shed 2 bases, J shed 2 bases, and the junction held 8 bases outside the gene matches. This CDR3 region has 16 residues. Germline loops: CDR1 MNHEY, CDR2 SVGAGI. As processed by the authors: Estimation of nucleated cell counts was performed using reference gene primer amplification. The table came from immunoSEQ multiplex PCR; TCRdb's copy has only in-frame clones and leaves some out. V and J calls and clone size follow that table, whereas D and trimming were derived from the DNA. The sample lists 270,000 or so clones, around 81% occurring once. Clinical history reported by participants formed the basis on which cohorts were assigned.

Sequencing was done on a sample of PBMCs or T cells enriched from blood (not recorded which). V usage is TRBV6-5 and J usage is TRBJ2-7, with 8 bases identical to TRBD1. This TCR derives from a man between 45 and 60 years old who had recovered from COVID-19. The CDR3: CASSYDPGQEPYEQYF. The CDR3 DNA follows: TGTGCCAGCAGTTACGATCCGGGACAGGAACCCTACGAGCAGTACTTC.